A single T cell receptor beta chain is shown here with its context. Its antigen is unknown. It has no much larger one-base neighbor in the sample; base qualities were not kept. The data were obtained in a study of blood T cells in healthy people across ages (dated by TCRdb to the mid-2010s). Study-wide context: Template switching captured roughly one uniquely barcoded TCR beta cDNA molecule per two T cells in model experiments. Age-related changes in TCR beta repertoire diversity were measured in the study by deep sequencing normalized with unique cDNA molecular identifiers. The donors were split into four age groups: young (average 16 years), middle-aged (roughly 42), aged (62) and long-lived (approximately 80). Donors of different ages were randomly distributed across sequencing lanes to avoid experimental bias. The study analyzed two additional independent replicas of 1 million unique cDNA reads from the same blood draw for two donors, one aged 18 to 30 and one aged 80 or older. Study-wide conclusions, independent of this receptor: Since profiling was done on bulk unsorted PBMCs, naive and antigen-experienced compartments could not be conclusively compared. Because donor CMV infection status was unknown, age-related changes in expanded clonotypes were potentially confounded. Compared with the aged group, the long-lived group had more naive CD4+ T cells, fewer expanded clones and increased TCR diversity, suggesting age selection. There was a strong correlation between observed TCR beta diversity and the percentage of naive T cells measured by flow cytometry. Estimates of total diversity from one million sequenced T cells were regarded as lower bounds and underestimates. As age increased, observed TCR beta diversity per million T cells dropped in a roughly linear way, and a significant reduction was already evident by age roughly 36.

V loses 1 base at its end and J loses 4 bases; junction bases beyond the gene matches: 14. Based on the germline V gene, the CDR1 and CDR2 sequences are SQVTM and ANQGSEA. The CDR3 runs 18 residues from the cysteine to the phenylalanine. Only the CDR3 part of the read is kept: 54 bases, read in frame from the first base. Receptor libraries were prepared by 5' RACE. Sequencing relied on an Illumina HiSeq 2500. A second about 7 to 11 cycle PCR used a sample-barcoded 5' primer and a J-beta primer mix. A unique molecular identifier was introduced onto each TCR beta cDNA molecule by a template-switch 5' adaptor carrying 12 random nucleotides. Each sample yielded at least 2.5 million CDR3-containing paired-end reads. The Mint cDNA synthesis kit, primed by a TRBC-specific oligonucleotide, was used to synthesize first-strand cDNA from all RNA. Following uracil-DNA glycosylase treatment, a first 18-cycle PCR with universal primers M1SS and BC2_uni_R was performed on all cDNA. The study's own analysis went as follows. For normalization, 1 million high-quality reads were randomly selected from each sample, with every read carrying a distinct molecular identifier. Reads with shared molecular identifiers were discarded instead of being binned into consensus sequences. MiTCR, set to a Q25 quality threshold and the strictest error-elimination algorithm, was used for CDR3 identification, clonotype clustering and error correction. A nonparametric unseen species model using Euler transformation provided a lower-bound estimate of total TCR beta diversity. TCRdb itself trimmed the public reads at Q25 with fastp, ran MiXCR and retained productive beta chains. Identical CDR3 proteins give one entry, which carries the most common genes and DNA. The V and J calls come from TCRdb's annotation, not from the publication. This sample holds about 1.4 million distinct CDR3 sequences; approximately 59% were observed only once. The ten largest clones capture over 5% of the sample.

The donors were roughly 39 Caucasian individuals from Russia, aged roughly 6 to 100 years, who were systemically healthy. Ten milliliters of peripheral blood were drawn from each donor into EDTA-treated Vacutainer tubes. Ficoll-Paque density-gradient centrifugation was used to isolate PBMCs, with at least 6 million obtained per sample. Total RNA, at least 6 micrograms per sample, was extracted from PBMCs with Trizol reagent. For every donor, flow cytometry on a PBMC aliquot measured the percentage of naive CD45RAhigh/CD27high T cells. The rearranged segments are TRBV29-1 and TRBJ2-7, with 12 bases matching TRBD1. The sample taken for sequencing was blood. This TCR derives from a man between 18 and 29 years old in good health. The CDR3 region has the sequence CSVEGAGTGGSGTYEQYF. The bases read TGCAGCGTTGAAGGTGCCGGGACAGGGGGCTCGGGTACTTACGAGCAGTACTTC.